The source of this TCR beta chain is a study of T cell clones after liver transplantation. In this sample, this clone is medium-sized. The sample has other DNA sequences that encode this CDR3 too. Data came from immunoSEQ multiplex PCR; TCRdb stores just in-frame clones and leaves some out. This table holds about 45,000 clones, roughly 86% found once. Germline CDR1 LGHNA, CDR2 YSLEER. The CDR3 loop spans 13 amino acids. Trimming removed 4 bases from V and 4 bases from J, with 8 bases in between. The TCR was taken from a human patient who received a liver transplant. Some T cells may have originated in the graft donor. The J gene is TRBJ1-5, the V gene TRBV4-3; the D gene is possibly TRBD1 (5 bases). The sample here was CD4+ T cells from blood, taken 24 months after liver transplant. The CDR3 bases are TGCGCCAGCAGCCCCCAGGGTAATCAGCCCCAGCATTTT. Residues: CASSPQGNQPQHF.